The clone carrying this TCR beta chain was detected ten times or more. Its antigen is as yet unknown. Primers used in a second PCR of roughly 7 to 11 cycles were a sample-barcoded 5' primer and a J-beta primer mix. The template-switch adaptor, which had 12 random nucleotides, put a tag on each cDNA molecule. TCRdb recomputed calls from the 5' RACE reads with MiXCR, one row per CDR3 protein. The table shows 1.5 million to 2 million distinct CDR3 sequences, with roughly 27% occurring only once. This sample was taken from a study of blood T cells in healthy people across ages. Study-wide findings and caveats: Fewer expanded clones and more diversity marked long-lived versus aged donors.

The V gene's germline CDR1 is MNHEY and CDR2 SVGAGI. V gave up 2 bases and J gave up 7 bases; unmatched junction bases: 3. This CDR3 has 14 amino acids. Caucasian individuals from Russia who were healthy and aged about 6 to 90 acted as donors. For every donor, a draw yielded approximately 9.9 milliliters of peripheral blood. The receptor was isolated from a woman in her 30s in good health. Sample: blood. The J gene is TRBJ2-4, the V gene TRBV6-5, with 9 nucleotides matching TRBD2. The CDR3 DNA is TGTGCCAGCAGTTACGGGACTAGCAAGAACATTCAGTACTTC. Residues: CASSYGTSKNIQYF.